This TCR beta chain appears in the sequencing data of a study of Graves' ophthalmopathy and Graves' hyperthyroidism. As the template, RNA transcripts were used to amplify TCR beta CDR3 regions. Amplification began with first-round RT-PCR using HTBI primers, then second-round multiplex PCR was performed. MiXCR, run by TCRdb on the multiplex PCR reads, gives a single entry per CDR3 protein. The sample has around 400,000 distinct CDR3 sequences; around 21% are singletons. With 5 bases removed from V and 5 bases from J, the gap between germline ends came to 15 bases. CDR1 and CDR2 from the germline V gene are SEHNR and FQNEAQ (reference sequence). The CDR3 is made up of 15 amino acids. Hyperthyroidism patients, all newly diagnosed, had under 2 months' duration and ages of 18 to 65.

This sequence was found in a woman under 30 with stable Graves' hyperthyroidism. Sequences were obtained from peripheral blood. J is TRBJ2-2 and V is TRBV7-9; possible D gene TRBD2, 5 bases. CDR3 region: CASSLIPAGTGELFF. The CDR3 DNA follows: TGTGCCAGCAGCCTCATTCCCGCGGGTACCGGGGAGCTGTTTTTT.